A selection of T cell receptor beta chains follows, all from one sample in a study of cytomegalovirus exposure and HLA in healthy donors. TCRdb's table, derived via immunoSEQ multiplex PCR, lists solely in-frame clones and lacks some. In the table there are more than 250,000 clones, 86% of which are singletons. Sequencing used PBMCs. Receptor source: a woman in her late teens or twenties in good health and CMV-seronegative. Each CDR3 is given with its conserved first and last residue. Fields, in order: D gene, V gene, clone size, J gene, CDR3 protein, CDR3 DNA. The D gene is left open where the match is weak. Not every row has a clone size; where given, it reads once, few, many or a size class.

d_call: .; v_call: TRBV18; clone_size: .; j_call: TRBJ1-4; cdr3_aa: CASSLLPGGGEKLFF; cdr3_nt: TGTGCCAGCTCCCTTCTACCGGGAGGGGGTGAAAAACTGTTTTTT
d_call: .; v_call: TRBV7-9; clone_size: .; j_call: TRBJ2-3; cdr3_aa: CASSLGYGGPTTDTQYF; cdr3_nt: TGTGCCAGCAGCTTAGGTTACGGAGGCCCCACCACAGATACGCAGTATTTT
d_call: TRBD1; v_call: TRBV19; clone_size: .; j_call: TRBJ2-1; cdr3_aa: CASSILGQGMYNEQFF; cdr3_nt: TGTGCCAGTAGTATCCTTGGACAGGGTATGTACAATGAGCAGTTCTTC
d_call: .; v_call: TRBV9; clone_size: .; j_call: TRBJ2-7; cdr3_aa: CASSVRGGYEQYF; cdr3_nt: TGTGCCAGCAGCGTAAGAGGGGGCTACGAGCAGTACTTC
d_call: .; v_call: TRBV27; clone_size: .; j_call: TRBJ2-1; cdr3_aa: CASSSPNSNEQFF; cdr3_nt: TGTGCCAGCAGTAGTCCTAACAGCAATGAGCAGTTCTTC
d_call: .; v_call: TRBV11-2; clone_size: .; j_call: TRBJ1-2; cdr3_aa: CASSLGGGENYGYTF; cdr3_nt: TGTGCCAGCAGCTTAGGCGGTGGCGAAAACTATGGCTACACCTTC
d_call: TRBD2; v_call: TRBV7-8; clone_size: once; j_call: TRBJ2-3; cdr3_aa: CASSTSGRATDTQYF; cdr3_nt: TGTGCCAGCAGCACGAGCGGGAGGGCCACAGATACGCAGTATTTT
d_call: TRBD2; v_call: TRBV10-3; clone_size: .; j_call: TRBJ2-3; cdr3_aa: CAISESKGTKLDTQYF; cdr3_nt: TGTGCCATCAGTGAGTCAAAAGGGACTAAGCTGGATACGCAGTATTTT
d_call: .; v_call: TRBV9; clone_size: .; j_call: TRBJ2-3; cdr3_aa: CASSAQGKGDTQYF; cdr3_nt: TGTGCCAGCAGCGCCCAGGGAAAGGGTGATACGCAGTATTTT
d_call: .; v_call: TRBV9; clone_size: .; j_call: TRBJ1-2; cdr3_aa: CASSGQGDYTF; cdr3_nt: TGTGCCAGCAGCGGCCAGGGTGACTACACCTTC
d_call: .; v_call: TRBV7-3; clone_size: .; j_call: TRBJ2-3; cdr3_aa: CASSLSTVADTQYF; cdr3_nt: TGTGCCAGCAGCTTAAGTACGGTCGCAGATACGCAGTATTTT
d_call: TRBD2; v_call: TRBV19; clone_size: .; j_call: TRBJ2-2; cdr3_aa: CASTNRREVYNTGELFF; cdr3_nt: TGTGCCAGTACTAATCGACGGGAGGTTTATAACACCGGGGAGCTGTTTTTT
d_call: TRBD1; v_call: TRBV6-5; clone_size: .; j_call: TRBJ1-5; cdr3_aa: CASSYRTGDQPQHF; cdr3_nt: TGTGCCAGCAGTTACAGGACAGGGGATCAGCCCCAGCATTTT
d_call: .; v_call: TRBV4-1; clone_size: once; j_call: TRBJ2-1; cdr3_aa: CASSQPSKRFEQFF; cdr3_nt: TGCGCCAGCAGCCAACCTAGCAAAAGATTTGAGCAGTTCTTC
d_call: TRBD1; v_call: TRBV2; clone_size: .; j_call: TRBJ1-2; cdr3_aa: CASSESWDREYGYTF; cdr3_nt: TGTGCCAGCAGTGAAAGTTGGGACAGGGAATATGGCTACACCTTC
d_call: .; v_call: TRBV29-1; clone_size: .; j_call: TRBJ2-5; cdr3_aa: CSVEDSWRFQETQYF; cdr3_nt: TGCAGCGTTGAAGATTCGTGGCGGTTCCAAGAGACCCAGTACTTC
d_call: TRBD2; v_call: TRBV5-4; clone_size: .; j_call: TRBJ2-1; cdr3_aa: CASSPVAGGPSNEQFF; cdr3_nt: TGTGCCAGCAGCCCGGTGGCGGGAGGGCCGAGCAATGAGCAGTTCTTC
d_call: .; v_call: TRBV19; clone_size: once; j_call: TRBJ1-5; cdr3_aa: CASSGRGGFNQPQHF; cdr3_nt: TGTGCCAGTAGTGGGAGGGGGGGCTTCAATCAGCCCCAGCATTTT
d_call: .; v_call: TRBV27; clone_size: .; j_call: TRBJ2-1; cdr3_aa: CASREYPNSYNEQFF; cdr3_nt: TGTGCCAGCCGAGAATATCCCAACTCCTACAATGAGCAGTTCTTC
d_call: .; v_call: TRBV2; clone_size: .; j_call: TRBJ1-5; cdr3_aa: CASSEGGFGNQPQHF; cdr3_nt: TGTGCCAGCAGTGAAGGAGGGTTTGGCAATCAGCCCCAGCATTTT
d_call: TRBD1; v_call: TRBV10-3; clone_size: .; j_call: TRBJ1-5; cdr3_aa: CAISRTGDQPQHF; cdr3_nt: TGTGCCATCAGTCGGACAGGGGATCAGCCCCAGCATTTT
d_call: .; v_call: TRBV6-4; clone_size: .; j_call: TRBJ2-1; cdr3_aa: CASSDSAGRDEQFF; cdr3_nt: TGTGCCAGCAGTGACTCAGCTGGGCGGGATGAGCAGTTCTTC
d_call: .; v_call: TRBV7-6; clone_size: few; j_call: TRBJ1-5; cdr3_aa: CASSLATGSNQPQHF; cdr3_nt: TGTGCCAGCAGCTTAGCAACAGGGAGCAATCAGCCCCAGCATTTT
d_call: TRBD1; v_call: TRBV6-1; clone_size: .; j_call: TRBJ1-4; cdr3_aa: CASSEAARGHEKLFF; cdr3_nt: TGTGCCAGCAGTGAAGCGGCCAGGGGGCATGAAAAACTGTTTTTT
d_call: TRBD2; v_call: TRBV7-8; clone_size: .; j_call: TRBJ2-7; cdr3_aa: CASSGAGTSLYEQYF; cdr3_nt: TGTGCCAGCAGCGGAGCCGGGACTAGCCTTTACGAGCAGTACTTC
d_call: .; v_call: TRBV5-6; clone_size: .; j_call: TRBJ2-5; cdr3_aa: CASSLGNSGQETQYF; cdr3_nt: TGTGCCAGCAGCTTGGGTAATAGCGGACAAGAGACCCAGTACTTC